Listed below are T cell receptor beta chains from one sample, sequenced in a study of T cell repertoires in cytomegalovirus infection. Their target antigens are unknown. TCRdb passed the reads through MiXCR, listing each CDR3 protein once. The sample lists 100,000 to 150,000 distinct CDR3 sequences, 20% to 30% seen once, with 30% to 40% in the top ten. Material for sequencing was PBMCs, sequenced either directly or after in vitro stimulation (not recorded which). The receptors stem from a human donor in good health (CMV status not recorded). Some clones in this sample may be carry-over from other donors' samples. Each CDR3 is given with its conserved first and last residue. Each record gives: V gene, J gene, clone size, D gene, CDR3 DNA, CDR3 protein. D genes are given only for firm matches. Where a row states a size, it is once, few, many or the class of an expanded clone; other rows omit it.

v_gene: TRBV6-5
j_gene: TRBJ2-6
abundance: few
d_gene: NA
CDR3nt: TGTGCCAGCAAGTATTCTGGGGCCAACGTCCTGACTTTC
CDR3aa: CASKYSGANVLTF

v_gene: TRBV19
j_gene: TRBJ1-4
abundance: few
d_gene: NA
CDR3nt: TGTGCCAGTAGAAGTTGGGCGGGGCAAACTAATGAAAAACTGTTTTTT
CDR3aa: CASRSWAGQTNEKLFF

v_gene: TRBV19
j_gene: TRBJ1-5
abundance: few
d_gene: TRBD1
CDR3nt: TGTGCCAGTAGTAGCTCATCTAGACAGGGCGGCGGGCCCCAGCATTTT
CDR3aa: CASSSSSRQGGGPQHF

v_gene: TRBV6-5
j_gene: TRBJ2-2
abundance: few
d_gene: TRBD1
CDR3nt: TGTGCCAGCAGCTTAAAATCCGGGACAGCTAACACCGGGGAGCTGTTTTTT
CDR3aa: CASSLKSGTANTGELFF

v_gene: TRBV6-6
j_gene: TRBJ1-1
abundance: NA
d_gene: NA
CDR3nt: TGTGCCAGCAGTTTCCGCGGCAGGGTAAAAACCCATGAAGCTTTCTTT
CDR3aa: CASSFRGRVKTHEAFF

v_gene: TRBV19
j_gene: TRBJ2-1
abundance: NA
d_gene: TRBD2
CDR3nt: TGTGCCAGTAGTATACTGCCGGGGGAGAGCGGGAGTCTCTACAATGAGCAGTTCTTC
CDR3aa: CASSILPGESGSLYNEQFF

v_gene: TRBV11-2
j_gene: TRBJ2-1
abundance: few
d_gene: NA
CDR3nt: TGTGCCAGCACCTTGGTTGACAGCGACAATGAGCAGTTCTTC
CDR3aa: CASTLVDSDNEQFF

v_gene: TRBV6-2/TRBV6-3
j_gene: TRBJ2-5
abundance: NA
d_gene: TRBD1
CDR3nt: TGTGCCAGCAGTGACTCGGGACAGAAAGAGACCCAGTACTTC
CDR3aa: CASSDSGQKETQYF

v_gene: TRBV6-5
j_gene: TRBJ2-5
abundance: NA
d_gene: NA
CDR3nt: TGTGCCAGCAGCCAAACTTTTGAGACCCAGTACTTC
CDR3aa: CASSQTFETQYF

v_gene: TRBV6-1
j_gene: TRBJ2-1
abundance: NA
d_gene: NA
CDR3nt: TGTGCCAGCAGTGAGGGGTACTACAATGAGCAGTTCTTC
CDR3aa: CASSEGYYNEQFF

v_gene: TRBV5-6
j_gene: TRBJ1-2
abundance: NA
d_gene: NA
CDR3nt: TGTGCCAGCAGCTTGGTGGGGGGGAACGACTATGGCTACACCTTC
CDR3aa: CASSLVGGNDYGYTF

v_gene: TRBV19
j_gene: TRBJ2-7
abundance: NA
d_gene: TRBD2
CDR3nt: TGTGCCAGTAGTATTGAGCGGGAGGAAGGTGAGCAGTACTTC
CDR3aa: CASSIEREEGEQYF

v_gene: TRBV28
j_gene: TRBJ1-1
abundance: NA
d_gene: NA
CDR3nt: TGTGCCAGCAGGCCCCCAAACGTGGAAGAAGCTTTCTTT
CDR3aa: CASRPPNVEEAFF

v_gene: TRBV27
j_gene: TRBJ2-5
abundance: NA
d_gene: NA
CDR3nt: TGTGCCAGCAGTTTAGCCCGGGGGGCAGAGACCCAGTACTTC
CDR3aa: CASSLARGAETQYF

v_gene: TRBV6-8
j_gene: TRBJ2-1
abundance: few
d_gene: TRBD2
CDR3nt: TGTGCCAGCAGAACTAGCGGGAGTATGTATGAGCAGTTCTTC
CDR3aa: CASRTSGSMYEQFF

v_gene: TRBV4-1
j_gene: TRBJ1-2
abundance: few
d_gene: NA
CDR3nt: TGCGCCAGCAGCCATTACGGGAACGGCTACACCTTC
CDR3aa: CASSHYGNGYTF

v_gene: TRBV5-6
j_gene: TRBJ1-5
abundance: NA
d_gene: NA
CDR3nt: TGTGCCAGCAGCCGCGAGAGGAACAATCAGCCCCAGCATTTT
CDR3aa: CASSRERNNQPQHF

v_gene: TRBV12-3/TRBV12-4
j_gene: TRBJ1-1
abundance: few
d_gene: NA
CDR3nt: TGTGCCAGCAGTCCAGTAACTGAAGCTTTCTTT
CDR3aa: CASSPVTEAFF

v_gene: TRBV5-4
j_gene: TRBJ2-2
abundance: many
d_gene: TRBD2
CDR3nt: TGTGCCAGCAGGAGAGGACTAGCGGGAGACGGGGAGCTGTTTTTT
CDR3aa: CASRRGLAGDGELFF

v_gene: TRBV6-6
j_gene: TRBJ1-2
abundance: NA
d_gene: TRBD1
CDR3nt: TGTGCCAGCAGTTCTGCCCCCGGGACAGGGGCGGCCGGTGGCTACACCTTC
CDR3aa: CASSSAPGTGAAGGYTF

v_gene: TRBV5-1
j_gene: TRBJ2-6
abundance: few
d_gene: TRBD2
CDR3nt: TGCGCCAGCAGCCCCTGGACTAGCGGTATCCCCTCTGGGGCCAACGTCCTGACTTTC
CDR3aa: CASSPWTSGIPSGANVLTF

v_gene: TRBV9
j_gene: TRBJ1-4
abundance: NA
d_gene: NA
CDR3nt: TGTGCCAGCAGCGTAGGGGCAGGCGGGGAAAAACTGTTTTTT
CDR3aa: CASSVGAGGEKLFF

v_gene: TRBV20-1
j_gene: TRBJ2-1
abundance: NA
d_gene: NA
CDR3nt: TGCAGTGCTAGCCCCCTTTCAAACCTTTACAATGAGCAGTTCTTC
CDR3aa: CSASPLSNLYNEQFF